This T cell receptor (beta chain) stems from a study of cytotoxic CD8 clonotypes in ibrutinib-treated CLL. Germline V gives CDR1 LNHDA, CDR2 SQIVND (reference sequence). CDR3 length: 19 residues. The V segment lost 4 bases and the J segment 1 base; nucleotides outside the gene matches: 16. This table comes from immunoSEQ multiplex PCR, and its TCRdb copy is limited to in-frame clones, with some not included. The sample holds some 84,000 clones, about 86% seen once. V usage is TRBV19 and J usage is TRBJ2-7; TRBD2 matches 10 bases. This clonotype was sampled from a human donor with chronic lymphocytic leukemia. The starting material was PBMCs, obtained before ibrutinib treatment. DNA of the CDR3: TGTGCCAGTAGTAGACTAGCGGGTAGCCTAGGGGGAGAATCCTACGAGCAGTACTTC. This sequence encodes CASSRLAGSLGGESYEQYF. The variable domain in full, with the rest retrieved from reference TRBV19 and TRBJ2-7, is DGGITQSPKYLFRKEGQNVTLSCEQNLNHDAMYWYRQDPGQGLRLIYYSQIVNDFQKGDIAEGYSVSREKKESFPLTVTSAQKNPTAFYLCASSRLAGSLGGESYEQYFGPGTRLTVT.